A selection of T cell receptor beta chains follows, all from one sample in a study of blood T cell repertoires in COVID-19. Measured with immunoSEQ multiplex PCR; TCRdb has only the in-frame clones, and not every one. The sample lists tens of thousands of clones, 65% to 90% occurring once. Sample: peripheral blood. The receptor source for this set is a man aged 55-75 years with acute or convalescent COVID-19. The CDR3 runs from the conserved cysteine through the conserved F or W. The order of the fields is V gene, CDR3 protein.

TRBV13 CASLRGLQNTEAFF
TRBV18 CASSPPTGTDTEAFF
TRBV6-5 CASSLSADSSYEQYF
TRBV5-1 CASSLGQGALEQFF
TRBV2 CASSELAGDFTQYF
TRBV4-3 CASSQVGRVSTEAFF
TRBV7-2 CASSSVSSQPQHF
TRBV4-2 CASSPAGGNSPLHF
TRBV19 CASSAPPGGYTDTQYF
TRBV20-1 CSAGNQPQHF
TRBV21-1 CASSYRSSGNFYEQFF
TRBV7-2 CASSITSGVSTDTQYF
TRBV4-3 CASSQELAGAPTQYF
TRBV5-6 CASSFTGTGELFF
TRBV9 CASSPGGQANYGYTF
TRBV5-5 CASSPHETSSTDTQYF
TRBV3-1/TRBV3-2 CASSRQGRNQPQHF
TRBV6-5 CASDLSGRGTGELFF
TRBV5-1 CASSTRPHSYNEQFF
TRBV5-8 CASTEVGTEAFF
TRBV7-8 CASSLFTPGGARSGYTF
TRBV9 CASSAPPGGTDTQYF
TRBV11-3 CASALAGAGELFF
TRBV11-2 CASSLEGGPHQPQHF
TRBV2 CASMTGQGNTEAFF
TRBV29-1 CSVELQGAKTEAFF
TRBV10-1 CASSESTVNQPQHF
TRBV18 CASSPGQGVIGETQYF
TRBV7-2 CASSVDRPNTGELFF
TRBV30 CAWSGGRIMNTEAFF
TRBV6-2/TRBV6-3 CASSYSAGQSQETQYF
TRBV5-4 CASSRLAGGATDTQYF
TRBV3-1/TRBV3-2 CASSQDLAAGYTEAFF
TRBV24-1 CATQRGPDNEQFF
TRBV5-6 CASENRDGSYNEQFF
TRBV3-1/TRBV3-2 CASVSSGHHTGELFF
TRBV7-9 CASSLAGDGQGSLHEQYF
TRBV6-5 CASSPGQALLYGYTF
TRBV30 CAWKRDRNFHEQYF
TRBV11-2 CASSLGGWFKTQYF
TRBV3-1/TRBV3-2 CASSPHSSGATGELFF
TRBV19 CASSPSGQKETQYF
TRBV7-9 CASSPGWTEAFF
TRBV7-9 CASSSTREEETQYF
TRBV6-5 CASRTAATNEKLFF
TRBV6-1 CASSEVWAASTAPF
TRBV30 CAWSILGVNYGYTF
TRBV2 CASRTSGRQSSYNEQFF
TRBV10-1 CASSDWQGAVNEQFF
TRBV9 CASSPQGAANEKLFF
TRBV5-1 CASSLVPGVGETQYF
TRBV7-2 CASSLAGARYEQYF
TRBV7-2 CASSPDRERVGTDTQYF
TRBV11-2 CASSGTVLYGYTF
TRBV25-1 CASNPTGSGNTIYF
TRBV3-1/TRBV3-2 CASSQGSGRAAADTQYF
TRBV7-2 CASSYGIRGNYGYTF
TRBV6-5 CASQGSLRPAITF
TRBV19 CASSITGAKTQYF
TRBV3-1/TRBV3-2 CASSQRGEQYF